These 23 T cell receptor beta chains originate from one sample sequenced in a study of blood T cell repertoires in COVID-19. Produced via immunoSEQ multiplex PCR; TCRdb's table is partial and in-frame only. The repertoire holds hundreds of thousands of clones, with 87% as singletons. Sequencing was done on a sample of peripheral blood. Every receptor here comes from a middle-aged woman who had recovered from COVID-19.

The rearrangement joins TRBV9 to TRBJ1-2, with D possibly being TRBD1 (5 bases). The germline CDR1 and CDR2 sequences are SGDLS and YYNGEE. The V gene lost 6 bases and the J gene lost 1 base, with 13 bases spanning the gap. This CDR3 region has 14 residues. The CDR3 spells CASTTGGDNYGYTF. CDR3 coding DNA: TGTGCCAGCACCACTGGAGGGGATAACTATGGCTACACCTTC.

This chain joins TRBV2 and TRBJ2-2; TRBD1 aligns across 8 bases. Per the germline V gene, CDR1 is SNHLY and CDR2 is FYNNEI. CDR3 length: 14 amino acids. Trimming cost V 7 bases and J 1 base; bases outside gene matches: 2. The CDR3 sequence is CASTGTGNTGELFF. The CDR3 bases are TGTGCCAGCACCGGGACAGGGAACACCGGGGAGCTGTTTTTT.

The chain combines TRBV7-9 with TRBJ2-1; 11 bases map to TRBD2. The ends lost 2 bases at V and 3 bases at J; junction bases unmatched: 3. Germline assignment: CDR1 SEHNR and CDR2 FQNEAQ (reference sequence). The CDR3 sequence is 16 residues long. The CDR3 reads CASSLPSGGFYNEQFF. The CDR3 DNA reads TGTGCCAGCAGCTTACCTAGCGGGGGGTTCTACAATGAGCAGTTCTTC.

The J gene is TRBJ2-2, the V gene TRBV6-5; TRBD2 might be the D (6 bases). V lost 6 bases, J lost 0 bases, and 11 bases lay in between. The CDR3 contains 15 residues. Germline V gives CDR1 MNHEY, CDR2 SVGAGI. DNA of the CDR3: TGTGCCAGCAGGGCCGGGGACTCGAACACCGGGGAGCTGTTTTTT. Translation gives CASRAGDSNTGELFF.

This clone was recorded once. V usage is TRBV2 and J usage is TRBJ2-2; possible D gene TRBD2, 6 bases. Trimming cost V 5 bases and J 0 bases, with 10 bases left between them. Per germline, CDR1 SNHLY and CDR2 FYNNEI. The CDR3 sequence is 15 residues long. The CDR3 DNA follows: TGTGCCAGCAGTTGGGCGGGAACGAACACCGGGGAGCTGTTTTTT. Translated: CASSWAGTNTGELFF.

V and J are TRBV10-2 and TRBJ2-5, with a weak D call TRBD1 (6 bases). This CDR3 region has 13 residues. V shed 10 bases and J shed 4 bases, with 16 bases lying between them. Looked up from germline, CDR1 is WSHSY and CDR2 is SAAADI. The CDR3, as DNA: TGCGCCACCAGAAACAGGGTAACAGAGACCCAGTACTTC. It is translated as CATRNRVTETQYF.

V is TRBV9 and J is TRBJ2-4; D not resolved. Trimming took 4 bases from V and 5 from J, leaving 10 bases between them. This CDR3 comprises 13 residues. Per the germline V gene, CDR1 is SGDLS and CDR2 is YYNGEE. The CDR3 sequence is CASSPTQENIQYF. The CDR3 nucleotides read TGTGCCAGCAGCCCTACCCAGGAAAACATTCAGTACTTC.

The chain is built from TRBV2 and TRBJ2-2, with a possible D match to TRBD1 (5 bases). Trimming removed 3 bases at V and 7 bases at J, with 15 bases between. The CDR3 spans 15 residues. CDR1 SNHLY and CDR2 FYNNEI come from the germline V gene. The CDR3 region is CASSEQGARHGELFF. DNA for the CDR3: TGTGCCAGCAGTGAGCAAGGGGCCCGTCACGGGGAGCTGTTTTTT.

The J gene is TRBJ1-2, the V gene TRBV11-2; 7 bases align to TRBD1. Germline V lookup: CDR1 SGHAT, CDR2 FQNNGV. The CDR3 extends over 14 amino acids. The junction had 7 bases not matched to a gene; V was cut back by 5 bases and J by 4 bases. The chain's CDR3 is CASSRPGQIYGYTF. The CDR3 DNA is TGTGCCAGCAGCCGACCGGGACAGATCTATGGCTACACCTTC.

This chain uses TRBV11-2 with TRBJ2-1; 7 positions agree with TRBD1. CDR1 and CDR2 from the germline V gene are SGHAT and FQNNGV. This CDR3 comprises 13 residues. J was trimmed by 5 bases and V by 4 bases; bases with no gene match: 2. CDR3 nucleotides: TGTGCCAGCAGCTCGGACAGGAACAATGAGCAGTTCTTC. Amino acid sequence: CASSSDRNNEQFF.

A few counts support this clone. The chain employs TRBV7-6 and TRBJ1-5, with D maybe TRBD1 (5 bases). The CDR3 has 15 amino acids. The V end was cut by 5 bases, the J end by 2 bases, with 13 bases between. Germline V gene data show CDR1 as SGHVS and CDR2 as FNYEAQ. The DNA for the CDR3 is TGTGCCAGCAGCCCCCTCGACAGTCGCAATCAGCCCCAGCATTTT. This translates into CASSPLDSRNQPQHF.

This clone was observed a single time. V gene TRBV7-2 combines with J gene TRBJ1-1; 10 bases are a match to TRBD1. This CDR3 spans 14 amino acids. Trimming removed 5 bases from V and 5 bases from J; junction bases left unmatched: 5. The germline V gene has CDR1 SGHTA and CDR2 FQGNSA. The CDR3 reads CASSLDRGRTEAFF. The DNA of the CDR3 is TGTGCCAGCAGCCTTGACAGGGGGCGTACTGAAGCTTTCTTT.

This chain uses TRBV7-6 with TRBJ1-4, with 7 bases aligning to TRBD1. Germline assignment: CDR1 SGHVS and CDR2 FNYEAQ. V shed 4 bases, J shed 7 bases, and the junction held 9 bases outside the gene matches. The CDR3 is 15 residues long. The DNA for the CDR3 is TGTGCCAGCAGCTCAACGGGGACAGAACCTGAAAAACTGTTTTTT. This encodes CASSSTGTEPEKLFF.

This clone was observed a handful of times. The rearrangement uses TRBV6-6 and TRBJ1-6; 10 bases align to TRBD1. Germline CDR1 MNHNY, CDR2 SVGAGI (reference sequence). The CDR3 runs to 18 residues. Losses at the gene ends were 5 bases for V and 0 bases for J; bases not matched to a gene: 7. CDR3 sequence reads: CASSPDRGHSSYNSPLHF. The CDR3 DNA follows: TGTGCCAGCAGTCCCGACAGGGGGCACAGCTCCTATAATTCACCCCTCCACTTT.

This clone was seen a single time. The rearrangement links TRBV4-3 to TRBJ2-1, with 7 bases matching TRBD1. The CDR3 totals 15 residues. J gave up 7 bases and V 0 bases, and 6 bases lay outside the gene matches. From germline, CDR1 is LGHNA and CDR2 YSLEER. CDR3 sequence reads: CASSQDRGSWNEQFF. In nucleotides, the CDR3 is TGCGCCAGCAGCCAAGACAGGGGGTCGTGGAATGAGCAGTTCTTC.

V and J are TRBV1 and TRBJ1-1; the D call in the table, TRBD1, was not verified against the DNA. TRBV1 is designated a pseudogene. This CDR3 region has 14 residues. CDR3 in amino acids: CTSSQELPGTEAFF. In DNA form, the CDR3 reads TGCACCAGCAGCCAAGAATTACCAGGCACTGAAGCTTTCTTT.

The CDR3 nucleotides are TGTGCCAGCAGCGAGGGGGTGGACACTGAAGCTTTCTTT. Its translation: CASSEGVDTEAFF. The chain links TRBV11-3 to TRBJ1-1, with a weak D call TRBD1 (6 bases). Germline CDR1 SGHNT, CDR2 YENEEA. Trimming removed 5 bases at V and 3 bases at J, with 10 bases between. CDR3 size: 13 residues.

V is TRBV6-5 and J is TRBJ1-4; 7 bases agree with TRBD1. Trimming cost V 7 bases and J 8 bases; bases outside gene matches: 10. The CDR3 length is 14 residues. Germline V gene data show CDR1 as MNHEY and CDR2 as SVGAGI. The CDR3 sequence is CASKQGSWKEKLFF. For the CDR3, the DNA is TGTGCCAGCAAACAGGGGTCCTGGAAGGAAAAACTGTTTTTT.

The DNA for the CDR3 is TGTGCCAGCAGCCCTATGGGCATGAACACTGAAGCTTTCTTT. Translation: CASSPMGMNTEAFF. The chain has TRBV11-3 and TRBJ1-1; D is unclear. Deletions cut 5 bases from V and 0 bases from J, with 10 bases between. This CDR3 spans 14 amino acids. Germline V gives CDR1 SGHNT, CDR2 YENEEA.

The rearrangement uses TRBV30 and TRBJ2-1; 15 bases line up with TRBD2. Germline V gives CDR1 GTSNPN, CDR2 SVGIG (reference sequence). This CDR3 is built from 16 residues. V shed 7 bases and J 1 base; nucleotides not matched to a gene: 5. For the CDR3, the DNA is TGTGCCTTCGGACTAGCGGGGGGGCGGTCCTACAATGAGCAGTTCTTC. Its protein is CAFGLAGGRSYNEQFF.

V is TRBV7-9 and J is TRBJ1-2; D uncertain. The CDR3 consists of 12 residues. V lost 2 bases to trimming and J lost 4 bases, with 5 bases between them. Germline CDR1 is SEHNR and CDR2 is FQNEAQ (reference sequence). Here the CDR3 reads CASSLLSYGYTF. CDR3 DNA: TGTGCCAGCAGCTTACTGTCCTATGGCTACACCTTC. Looking up the rest from reference TRBV7-9 and TRBJ1-2 gives the full variable domain: DTGVSQNPRHKITKRGQNVTFRCDPISEHNRLYWYRQTLGQGPEFLTYFQNEAQLEKSRLLSDRFSAERPKGSFSTLEIQRTEQGDSAMYLCASSLLSYGYTFGSGTRLTVV.

The chain carries TRBV3-1 (or the pseudogene TRBV3-2) and TRBJ1-2, with TRBD1 as a possible D gene (6 bases). The ends were cut back, 1 base at V and 2 bases at J, with 11 bases in the middle. CDR3 length: 15 amino acids. Germline V gene lookup returns CDR1 LGHDT and CDR2 YNNKEL (reference sequence). The DNA for the CDR3 is TGTGCCAGCAGCCAAGTGGCGGGGGCCAACTATGGCTACACCTTC. Its protein is CASSQVAGANYGYTF.

The chain joins TRBV6-6 to TRBJ2-2, with a weak D call TRBD1 (7 bases). Deletions cut 2 bases from V and 5 bases from J, with 15 bases between. The CDR3 has 16 residues. In germline, CDR1 is MNHNY, CDR2 SVGAGI (reference sequence). The DNA for the CDR3 is TGTGCCAGCAGTTACCCGGAACAGGGGAGGACCGGGGAGCTGTTTTTT. As protein: CASSYPEQGRTGELFF.